A single sample gave rise to the 20 T cell receptor beta chains below, sequenced in a study of beta chain features in type 1 diabetes. The authors reverse transcribed all of the isolated RNA, so sequencing captured expressed TCRB transcripts. Repertoires were generated with immunoSEQ multiplex PCR, while TCRdb's copy carries only in-frame clones and drops some. The table has some 700,000 clones, around an eighth seen once. Findings and caveats of the study: Type 1 diabetes patients showed a moderate but significant shortening of TCRB CDR3s in all four CD4+ subsets.

Antigens for these TCRs are unknown. Sequenced: naive CD4+ T cells from blood. These receptors came from a man aged 18-30 years with type 1 diabetes.

CDR3 residues: CASSRDPSSYNEQFF. The CDR3 DNA follows: TGCGCCAGCAGCCGGGACCCAAGCTCCTACAATGAGCAGTTCTTC. V and J are TRBV5-1 and TRBJ2-1, with D perhaps TRBD1 or TRBD2 (5 bases each). Germline CDR1 SGHRS, CDR2 YFSETQ. This CDR3 is 15 amino acids long. Trimming took off 4 bases at V and 0 bases at J, with 11 bases between the two ends. Using reference TRBV5-1 and TRBJ2-1 for the parts outside the CDR3, the full variable domain is KAGVTQTPRYLIKTRGQQVTLSCSPISGHRSVSWYQQTPGQGLQFLFEYFSETQRNKGNFPGRFSGRQFSNSRSEMNVSTLELGDSALYLCASSRDPSSYNEQFFGPGTRLTVL.

The chain carries TRBV6-6 and TRBJ1-1; D possibly corresponds to TRBD1 (5 bases). In germline, CDR1 is MNHNY, CDR2 SVGAGI (reference sequence). This CDR3 region has 12 residues. Trimming removed 7 bases from V and 7 bases from J, with 13 bases in between. The CDR3 protein is CASTSPGGEAFF. The DNA for the CDR3 is TGTGCCAGCACCTCCCCGGGGGGTGAAGCTTTCTTT.

This clone was seen a few times. V and J are TRBV10-1 and TRBJ2-5; D is undetermined. Looked up from germline, CDR1 is WNHNN and CDR2 is SYGVQD (reference sequence). This CDR3 contains 13 residues. V was shortened by 4 bases and J by 3 bases, with 9 bases between the two germline ends. Here the CDR3 DNA reads TGCGCCAGCAGTGGCAGTACCGAAGAGACCCAGTACTTC. Amino acid sequence: CASSGSTEETQYF.

This clone was observed a few times. The V gene is TRBV2, the J gene TRBJ2-2; D tentatively fits TRBD1 or TRBD2 (5 bases each). V was shortened by 2 bases and J by 2 bases, with 9 bases between the two germline ends. The CDR3 spans 15 residues. Looked up from germline, CDR1 is SNHLY and CDR2 is FYNNEI. DNA of the CDR3: TGTGCCAGCAGTGAATGGGGGATTAACACCGGGGAGCTGTTTTTT. Translated, it gives CASSEWGINTGELFF.

Here the CDR3 DNA reads TGTGCCAGCAGTTTAAACGGACAGGGCCCAGATACGCAGTATTTT. It is translated as CASSLNGQGPDTQYF. The V call is TRBV27, the J call TRBJ2-3; TRBD1 matches 8 bases. Germline V lookup: CDR1 MNHEY, CDR2 SMNVEV (reference sequence). The CDR3 is 15 amino acids. Trimming took 2 bases from V and 4 from J; bases not matched to a gene: 5.

CDR3 protein: CASSMGTGGTDTQYF. The CDR3 DNA reads as TGTGCCAGCAGCATGGGGACAGGAGGCACAGATACGCAGTATTTT. This chain uses TRBV7-7 with TRBJ2-3, with 8 bases identical to TRBD1. Germline V gene lookup returns CDR1 SSHAT and CDR2 FNYEAQ (reference sequence). V gave up 5 bases and J gave up 1 base; unmatched junction bases: 5. The CDR3 runs 15 residues.

This clone was seen a handful of times. The rearrangement links TRBV7-2 to TRBJ2-6; D may be TRBD2 (6 bases). V dropped 1 base and J dropped 0 bases, with 7 bases sitting between them. The CDR3 extends over 16 amino acids. Germline CDR1 reads SGHTA; CDR2 reads FQGNSA. CDR3 in amino acids: CASSLGRVSGANVLTF. The CDR3 coding sequence is TGTGCCAGCAGCTTAGGGAGGGTCTCTGGGGCCAACGTCCTGACTTTC.

This clone turned up a few times. This sequence joins TRBV7-6 and TRBJ1-2, with 9 positions matching TRBD1. The CDR3 has 15 residues. The germline CDR1 and CDR2 sequences are SGHVS and FNYEAQ. The junction had 10 bases not matched to a gene; V was cut back by 6 bases and J by 5 bases. The CDR3 loop is CASSGTGQGWYGYTF. DNA for the CDR3: TGTGCCAGCAGTGGTACGGGACAGGGTTGGTATGGCTACACCTTC. Variable domain in full (rest from reference TRBV7-6 and TRBJ1-2): GAGVSQSPRYKVTKRGQDVALRCDPISGHVSLYWYRQALGQGPEFLTYFNYEAQQDKSGLPNDRFSAERPEGSISTLTIQRTEQRDSAMYRCASSGTGQGWYGYTFGSGTRLTVV.

This clone was seen a few times. V is TRBV7-2 and J is TRBJ2-1; 7 bases align to TRBD2. The CDR3 runs 14 residues. V dropped 1 base and J dropped 7; count of bases not matched to a gene: 4. Germline loops: CDR1 SGHTA, CDR2 FQGNSA. CDR3 loop: CASSLGSGVNEQFF. The CDR3 region has the DNA TGTGCCAGCAGCTTAGGGAGCGGGGTTAATGAGCAGTTCTTC.

Of note for this clone: The sample carries other DNA sequences with the same CDR3. V gene TRBV28 combines with J gene TRBJ2-7, with D unclear. The CDR3 runs 11 residues. Germline V gene data show CDR1 as MDHEN and CDR2 as SYDVKM. V was cut by 5 bases and J by 0 bases, with 2 bases left in between. The CDR3, as DNA: TGTGCCAGCAGTCGCTCCTACGAGCAGTACTTC. Its translation: CASSRSYEQYF.

The chain joins TRBV30 to TRBJ1-4, with 9 bases aligning to TRBD1. The V gene's germline CDR1 is GTSNPN and CDR2 SVGIG (reference sequence). V lost 5 bases to trimming and J lost 5 bases; unmatched junction nucleotides: 3. CDR3 length equals 13 residues. The CDR3 is CAWAGQGNEKLFF. The CDR3 nucleotides are TGTGCCTGGGCGGGACAGGGAAATGAAAAACTGTTTTTT. The full variable domain, rest sourced from reference TRBV30 and TRBJ1-4, is SQTIHQWPATLVQPVGSPLSLECTVEGTSNPNLYWYRQAAGRGLQLLFYSVGIGQISSEVPQNLSASRPQDRQFILSSKKLLLSDSGFYLCAWAGQGNEKLFFGSGTQLSVL.

This sequence joins TRBV7-2 and TRBJ2-2; unclear D gene. Trimming removed 5 bases at V and 7 bases at J, with 8 bases between. Germline V gene data show CDR1 as SGHTA and CDR2 as FQGNSA. This CDR3 contains 12 residues. The DNA for the CDR3 is TGTGCCAGCAGCCGCCTAATCGGGGAGCTGTTTTTT. The encoded protein is CASSRLIGELFF.

Only a few counts were recorded for this clone. V gene TRBV15 combines with J gene TRBJ2-7; D ambiguous. CDR3 length: 15 amino acids. The germline gives CDR1 LNHNV, CDR2 YYDKDF (reference sequence). V was shortened by 3 bases and J by 5 bases, with 17 bases between the two germline ends. The CDR3: CATSSTYLLVHEQYF. The CDR3 DNA follows: TGTGCCACCAGCAGCACTTACCTCCTCGTCCACGAGCAGTACTTC.

This clone was observed a few times. The rearrangement uses TRBV21-1 and TRBJ2-1; the table's D call TRBD1 went unverified against the DNA. TRBV21-1 is a pseudogene. This CDR3 contains 17 residues. The CDR3 here is CASNINRPPSDYNEQFF. The CDR3 coding sequence is TGTGCCAGCAACATAAACAGGCCACCTTCTGACTACAATGAGCAGTTCTTC.

This chain connects TRBV6-5 to TRBJ2-3; D might be TRBD1 (6 bases). The length of the CDR3 is 14 residues. V was shortened by 4 bases and J by 0 bases, with 8 bases between the two germline ends. Germline V gene lookup returns CDR1 MNHEY and CDR2 SVGAGI. The CDR3 reads CASSSQGSTDTQYF. CDR3 DNA sequence: TGTGCCAGCAGTTCACAGGGAAGCACAGATACGCAGTATTTT.

This clone was detected only a few times. The V call is TRBV7-3, the J call TRBJ2-3; no firm D call. Trimming shortened V by 4 bases and J by 2 bases, and 10 bases separated the two germline ends. CDR3 size: 14 residues. The germline gives CDR1 SGHTA, CDR2 FQGTGA. The CDR3 region is CASSSRTTTDTQYF. In nucleotides, the CDR3 is TGTGCCAGCAGCTCTAGGACCACCACAGATACGCAGTATTTT. Full variable domain (outside the CDR3, taken from reference TRBV7-3 and TRBJ2-3): GAGVSQTPSNKVTEKGKYVELRCDPISGHTALYWYRQSLGQGPEFLIYFQGTGAADDSGLPNDRFFAVRPEGSVSTLKIQRTERGDSAVYLCASSSRTTTDTQYFGPGTRLTVL.

This clone was counted only a few times. Distinct nucleotide sequences in the sample also encode this CDR3. The J gene is TRBJ2-6, the V gene TRBV6-1; D is unclear. The CDR3 extends over 12 amino acids. V lost 6 bases and J lost 4, with 4 bases in between. Germline loops: CDR1 MNHNS, CDR2 SASEGT. CDR3 loop: CASRVGANVLTF. CDR3 DNA sequence: TGTGCCAGCAGGGTAGGGGCCAACGTCCTGACTTTC.

This clone occurred a few times. The gene calls are TRBV4-1 and TRBJ2-7, with 9 bases that match TRBD1. The junction had 3 bases not matched to a gene; V was cut back by 1 base and J by 2 bases. The length of the CDR3 is 15 residues. CDR1 is MGHRA, CDR2 YSYEKL, per germline. CDR3 amino acids: CASSQAGQGTYEQYF. CDR3 DNA: TGCGCCAGCAGCCAAGCGGGACAGGGAACCTACGAGCAGTACTTC.

The rearrangement links TRBV14 to TRBJ1-6; D is unclear. The V end lost 6 bases, the J end lost 7 bases, and 7 bases lay between the germline ends. Germline V CDR1 and CDR2: SGHDN, FVKESK. CDR3 length equals 12 residues. CDR3 sequence reads: CASRKANSPLHF. Here the CDR3 DNA reads TGTGCCAGCAGAAAGGCAAATTCACCCCTCCACTTT.

About this clone: This CDR3 is also generated by other DNA sequences in the sample. The CDR3 DNA follows: TGTGCCACCAGCAGAGATGCGGGACAGGGAGATGGCTACACCTTC. This encodes CATSRDAGQGDGYTF. V is TRBV15 and J is TRBJ1-2, with 9 positions matching TRBD1. The CDR3 totals 15 residues. Trimming cost V 0 bases and J 6 bases; bases outside gene matches: 5. CDR1 is LNHNV, CDR2 YYDKDF, per germline (reference sequence).